These T cell receptor beta chains were read from a single sample in a study of T cell repertoires in cytomegalovirus infection. TCRdb fed the reads into MiXCR, producing one record per CDR3 protein. The sample includes almost 500,000 distinct CDR3 sequences, about 11% of them seen just once. Sequenced sample: PBMCs. The receptor source for this set is a human donor in good health (CMV status not recorded). Some clones in this sample may be carry-over from other donors' samples. CDR3s include the opening cysteine and the closing phenylalanine or tryptophan. The order of the fields is V gene, clone size, J gene, D gene, CDR3 protein, CDR3 DNA. A D gene is named only where the DNA matches it firmly. Some rows have no size entry. The others give once, few or many, or a class for an expanded clone.

V gene: TRBV28; clone size: few; J gene: TRBJ1-5; D gene: -; CDR3 protein: CASSFSVQPQHF; CDR3 DNA: TGTGCCAGCAGTTTTTCGGTTCAGCCCCAGCATTTT
V gene: TRBV5-8; clone size: few; J gene: TRBJ2-1; D gene: -; CDR3 protein: CASSFGASATNEQFF; CDR3 DNA: TGTGCCAGCAGCTTTGGGGCTAGCGCAACCAATGAGCAGTTCTTC
V gene: TRBV5-1; clone size: many; J gene: TRBJ1-6; D gene: TRBD1; CDR3 protein: CASSVRQGARSNSPLHF; CDR3 DNA: TGCGCCAGCAGCGTACGACAGGGCGCTCGGAGTAATTCACCCCTCCACTTT
V gene: TRBV28; clone size: many; J gene: TRBJ2-6; D gene: -; CDR3 protein: CASQGVVLAGANVLTF; CDR3 DNA: TGTGCCAGTCAGGGAGTTGTCCTAGCTGGGGCCAACGTCCTGACTTTC
V gene: TRBV18; clone size: few; J gene: TRBJ2-3; D gene: -; CDR3 protein: CASSPRSSGQKDTQYF; CDR3 DNA: TGTGCCAGCTCACCAAGATCGTCAGGCCAGAAGGATACGCAGTATTTT
V gene: TRBV28; clone size: many; J gene: TRBJ2-2; D gene: TRBD2; CDR3 protein: CASSLWWPSGSFGGTGELFF; CDR3 DNA: TGTGCCAGCAGTTTATGGTGGCCTAGCGGGAGTTTTGGTGGCACCGGGGAGCTGTTTTTT
V gene: TRBV20-1; clone size: few; J gene: TRBJ2-5; D gene: TRBD2; CDR3 protein: CSARPRLAVFQETQYF; CDR3 DNA: TGCAGTGCAAGGCCTCGACTAGCGGTCTTTCAAGAGACCCAGTACTTC
V gene: TRBV14; clone size: few; J gene: TRBJ2-7; D gene: TRBD1; CDR3 protein: CASSQGDRGRDIHEQYF; CDR3 DNA: TGTGCCAGCAGCCAAGGGGACAGGGGGCGCGATATCCACGAGCAGTACTTC
V gene: TRBV29-1; clone size: few; J gene: TRBJ2-1; D gene: TRBD2; CDR3 protein: CSVERLAGYNEQFF; CDR3 DNA: TGCAGCGTCGAAAGACTAGCGGGATACAATGAGCAGTTCTTC
V gene: TRBV2; clone size: -; J gene: TRBJ1-6; D gene: -; CDR3 protein: CASSERPPFGSPLHF; CDR3 DNA: TGTGCCAGCAGTGAAAGACCCCCTTTCGGGTCACCCCTCCACTTT
V gene: TRBV5-6; clone size: -; J gene: TRBJ1-6; D gene: -; CDR3 protein: CASSLGTAWSSYNSPLHF; CDR3 DNA: TGTGCCAGCAGCTTGGGGACGGCCTGGAGCTCCTATAATTCACCCCTCCACTTT
V gene: TRBV29-1; clone size: -; J gene: TRBJ2-6; D gene: -; CDR3 protein: CSVPLSSGANVLTF; CDR3 DNA: TGCAGCGTACCACTTAGCTCTGGGGCCAACGTCCTGACTTTC
V gene: TRBV12-3/TRBV12-4; clone size: many; J gene: TRBJ1-1; D gene: TRBD1; CDR3 protein: CASILTGGSPEAFF; CDR3 DNA: TGTGCCAGCATTCTTACAGGGGGCTCCCCGGAAGCTTTCTTT
V gene: TRBV11-2; clone size: many; J gene: TRBJ2-7; D gene: TRBD1; CDR3 protein: CASSLSGTGGSYEQYF; CDR3 DNA: TGTGCCAGCAGCTTAAGCGGGACAGGGGGCTCCTACGAGCAGTACTTC
V gene: TRBV7-9; clone size: many; J gene: TRBJ2-1; D gene: TRBD2; CDR3 protein: CASSFRGGLGNEQFF; CDR3 DNA: TGTGCCAGCAGCTTCCGGGGGGGCCTAGGCAATGAGCAGTTCTTC
V gene: TRBV25-1; clone size: few; J gene: TRBJ2-1; D gene: -; CDR3 protein: CASSGPSLTDEQFF; CDR3 DNA: TGTGCCAGCAGTGGACCCAGTTTGACCGATGAGCAGTTCTTC
V gene: TRBV14; clone size: -; J gene: TRBJ2-1; D gene: TRBD2; CDR3 protein: CASSQRRGGDEQFF; CDR3 DNA: TGTGCCAGCAGCCAACGGCGGGGGGGCGATGAGCAGTTCTTC
V gene: TRBV19; clone size: -; J gene: TRBJ2-7; D gene: -; CDR3 protein: CASRRGDRDYEQYF; CDR3 DNA: TGTGCCAGTCGGCGGGGGGACAGAGACTACGAGCAGTACTTC
V gene: TRBV6-5; clone size: many; J gene: TRBJ2-7; D gene: -; CDR3 protein: CASSYFRQAKGEQYF; CDR3 DNA: TGTGCCAGCAGTTACTTTAGACAGGCAAAAGGGGAGCAGTACTTC
V gene: TRBV7-2; clone size: many; J gene: TRBJ2-7; D gene: -; CDR3 protein: CASSQAGGGISYEQYF; CDR3 DNA: TGTGCCAGCAGCCAAGCCGGGGGCGGTATCTCCTACGAGCAGTACTTC
V gene: TRBV19; clone size: -; J gene: TRBJ2-7; D gene: -; CDR3 protein: CASSMSFGEQYF; CDR3 DNA: TGTGCCAGTAGTATGTCCTTTGGCGAGCAGTACTTC
V gene: TRBV7-2; clone size: many; J gene: TRBJ2-7; D gene: TRBD2; CDR3 protein: CASSLATSGSRYEQYF; CDR3 DNA: TGTGCCAGCAGCTTAGCGACTAGCGGGAGTAGGTACGAGCAGTACTTC
V gene: TRBV6-2/TRBV6-3; clone size: few; J gene: TRBJ2-1; D gene: -; CDR3 protein: CASSYSDKGVYNEQFF; CDR3 DNA: TGTGCCAGCAGTTACTCCGACAAGGGGGTCTACAATGAGCAGTTCTTC
V gene: TRBV7-9; clone size: many; J gene: TRBJ1-1; D gene: -; CDR3 protein: CASSAPGTGNTEAFF; CDR3 DNA: TGTGCCAGCAGCGCCCCCGGGACTGGAAACACTGAAGCTTTCTTT
V gene: TRBV10-3; clone size: few; J gene: TRBJ1-1; D gene: -; CDR3 protein: CAISESGGEWAEAFF; CDR3 DNA: TGTGCCATCAGTGAGTCGGGCGGGGAATGGGCTGAAGCTTTCTTT
V gene: TRBV19; clone size: -; J gene: TRBJ2-3; D gene: -; CDR3 protein: CASSTLLSHTQYF; CDR3 DNA: TGTGCCAGTAGTACCCTCCTGAGCCATACGCAGTATTTT
V gene: TRBV30; clone size: -; J gene: TRBJ2-7; D gene: -; CDR3 protein: CAGRDRRTYEQYF; CDR3 DNA: TGTGCCGGAAGGGACCGACGAACCTACGAGCAGTACTTC